This T cell receptor beta chain was identified in a study of lymphopenia after photon versus proton radiotherapy. Points from the study as a whole: Photon-treated patients lost naive T cells and TCR diversity; proton-treated stayed stable. Oligoclonal CD8+ Temra expansion after nadir drove photon patients' diversity drop. Only patients who died were analyzed for survival; proton advantage is unproven. A bigger post-nadir fall in TCR diversity correlated inversely with survival time in deceased patients.

A remark on this clone: Its antigen is still unknown.

Measured with immunoSEQ multiplex PCR; TCRdb has only the in-frame clones, and not every one. The sample shows approximately 6,300 clones, 91% of them seen only once. The material was peripheral blood, obtained from a patient treated with photon-based radiotherapy. The clonotype originates from a man in his sixties with cholangiocarcinoma.

The CDR3 nucleotides are TGCGCCAGCAGCTTGTTGGACGGCACAGATACGCAGTATTTT. This translates into CASSLLDGTDTQYF. The chain employs TRBV5-1 and TRBJ2-3; unclear D gene. The CDR3 runs to 14 residues. Trimming took 1 base from V and 1 from J, leaving 7 bases between them. Germline loops: CDR1 SGHRS, CDR2 YFSETQ.